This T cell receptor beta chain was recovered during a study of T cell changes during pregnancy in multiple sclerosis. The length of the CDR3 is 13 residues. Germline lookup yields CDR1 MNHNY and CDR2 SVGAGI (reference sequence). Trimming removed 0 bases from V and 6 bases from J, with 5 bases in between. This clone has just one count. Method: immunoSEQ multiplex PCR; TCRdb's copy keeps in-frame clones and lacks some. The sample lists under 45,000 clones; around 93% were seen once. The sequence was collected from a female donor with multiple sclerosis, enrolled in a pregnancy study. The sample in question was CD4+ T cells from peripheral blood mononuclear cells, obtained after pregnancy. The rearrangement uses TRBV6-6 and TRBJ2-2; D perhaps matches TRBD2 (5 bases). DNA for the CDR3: TGTGCCAGCAGTTACTCGAGGGCCGGGGAGCTGTTTTTT. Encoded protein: CASSYSRAGELFF.